A single T cell receptor beta chain is shown here with its context. Its antigen is not yet known. Per-base quality was not reported, and no clone a single base away is much larger than it. These data belong to a study of blood T cells in healthy people across ages (dated by TCRdb to between 2014 and 2017). Looking at the study overall: In model experiments, template switching captured about one uniquely barcoded TCR beta cDNA molecule for every two T cells. Using deep sequencing normalized with unique cDNA molecular identifiers, the study measured how TCR beta repertoire diversity changes with age. Donors were grouped into four age groups: young (average 16 years), middle-aged (39), aged (around 60) and long-lived (over 80). To avoid experimental bias, donors of different ages were randomly spread across the sequencing lanes. The study analyzed two additional independent replicas of 1 million unique cDNA reads from the same blood draw for two donors, one aged 18 to 29 and one aged 80 or older.

The approximately 39 donors, aged 6 to 90 years, were systemically healthy Caucasian individuals from Russia. About 10 milliliters of peripheral blood were collected from each donor into EDTA-treated Vacutainer tubes. Ficoll-Paque density-gradient centrifugation was used to isolate PBMCs, with at least 7 million per sample. Trizol reagent was used to extract total RNA from PBMCs, with at least 5 micrograms per sample. Naive CD45RAhigh/CD27high T cell percentages were measured by flow cytometry on a PBMC aliquot from every donor. Taken from the germline V gene, the CDR1 and CDR2 loops are SGHTA and FQGNSA. V sheds 6 bases and J sheds 7 bases, leaving 18 bases between their ends. The cysteine opens and the phenylalanine closes a CDR3 of 14 amino acids. Here the CDR3 DNA is all that survives: 42 bases in frame from base 1. The library was made by 5' RACE. The reads were generated on an Illumina HiSeq 2500. A second PCR of about 7 to 12 cycles was run with a J-beta primer mix and a sample-barcoded 5' primer. A template-switch 5' adaptor carrying 12 random nucleotides introduced a unique molecular identifier onto each TCR beta cDNA molecule. At least 3 million CDR3-containing paired-end reads were obtained from each sample. First-strand cDNA was synthesized from all RNA with the Mint cDNA synthesis kit, primed by a TRBC-specific oligonucleotide. Following uracil-DNA glycosylase treatment, a first 18-cycle PCR with universal primers M1SS and BC2_uni_R was performed on all cDNA. On the study's bioinformatics: For normalization, 1 million high-quality reads were randomly selected from each sample, with every read carrying a distinct molecular identifier. Reads sharing molecular identifiers were discarded rather than binned into consensus sequences. CDR3 identification, clonotype clustering and error correction used MiTCR with a Q25 quality threshold and the strictest error-elimination algorithm. A nonparametric unseen species model using Euler transformation provided a lower-bound estimate of total TCR beta diversity. TCRdb redid the processing of the public reads, applying fastp at Q25 and MiXCR, and retained in-frame beta chains. Each CDR3 protein appears once, grouped with its most common genes and DNA. These V and J calls originate from TCRdb's pipeline instead of the authors' own analysis. Within this sample are about 970,000 distinct CDR3 sequences, with roughly 51% of them counted one time only. 20% to 25% of the sample lies in the top ten.

Overall study outcomes, separate from this receptor: Compared with the aged group, the long-lived group had more naive CD4+ T cells, fewer expanded clones and increased TCR diversity, a pattern suggesting age selection. Since profiling was done on bulk unsorted PBMCs, naive and antigen-experienced compartments could not be conclusively compared. The percentage of naive T cells measured by flow cytometry correlated strongly with observed TCR beta diversity. Observed TCR beta diversity per million T cells fell roughly linearly with age, and a significant reduction was already apparent by age about 43. Total diversity estimates from one million sequenced T cells were considered lower bounds and underestimates. The CMV infection status of donors was not known, potentially confounding age-related changes in expanded clonotypes.

The specimen sequenced was blood. The sequence came from a woman aged 60-75 years in good health. The chain was built from TRBV7-2 and TRBJ2-5; matching of 6 bases hints at TRBD2 as the D gene. The DNA sequence reads TGTGCCAGCAGACAGCCCCGGGAGCGGAGGACCCAGTACTTC. Its protein product is CASRQPRERRTQYF. The full variable domain, completed from the reference TRBV7-2 and TRBJ2-5 proteins outside the CDR3, reads GAGVSQSPSNKVTEKGKDVELRCDPISGHTALYWYRQSLGQGLEFLIYFQGNSAPDKSGLPSDRFSAERTGGSVSTLTIQRTQQEDSAVYLCASRQPRERRTQYFGPGTRLLVL.